These T cell receptor beta chains were read from a single sample in a study of blood T cell repertoires in COVID-19. The method was immunoSEQ multiplex PCR; TCRdb's version includes in-frame clones alone and lacks a portion of them. The sample includes approximately 61,000 clones, 80% to 90% of them seen just once. Sequenced sample: peripheral blood. These TCRs come from a woman aged 80 or over with active COVID-19. The CDR3 runs from the conserved cysteine through the conserved F or W. The order of the fields is clone size, V gene, D gene, J gene, CDR3 protein, CDR3 DNA. The D gene is left open where the match is weak. For some rows the clone size is stated as once, few or many, or as a class when expanded; others skip it.

.	TRBV4-3	.	TRBJ1-4	CASSQEGRINEKLFF	TGCGCCAGCAGCCAGGAGGGACGAATTAATGAAAAACTGTTTTTT
.	TRBV5-5	.	TRBJ1-2	CASSPWGSIYGYTF	TGTGCCAGCAGCCCGTGGGGCTCTATCTATGGCTACACCTTC
.	TRBV28	.	TRBJ2-1	CASSPYRGGYNEQFF	TGTGCCAGCAGCCCCTACAGGGGGGGCTACAATGAGCAGTTCTTC
.	TRBV4-1	TRBD2	TRBJ2-3	CASSRRSPTSGVTDTQYF	TGCGCCAGCAGCCGCCGATCCCCCACTAGCGGGGTCACAGATACGCAGTATTTT
once	TRBV5-1	TRBD2	TRBJ2-5	CASSSTGTSGETQYF	TGCGCCAGCAGCTCTACCGGGACTAGCGGTGAGACCCAGTACTTC
.	TRBV2	.	TRBJ1-5	CASSGTASNQPQHF	TGTGCCAGCAGTGGGACAGCTAGCAATCAGCCCCAGCATTTT
.	TRBV11-3	TRBD1	TRBJ2-7	CASSLGTGTYEQYF	TGTGCCAGCAGCTTGGGGACAGGAACCTACGAGCAGTACTTC
few	TRBV7-2	TRBD1	TRBJ1-2	CASTPDRGAYGYTF	TGTGCCAGCACCCCGGACAGGGGGGCGTATGGCTACACCTTC
.	TRBV2	TRBD1	TRBJ2-2	CARKDRDGGELFF	TGTGCCAGGAAGGACAGGGACGGCGGGGAGCTGTTTTTT
.	TRBV18	.	TRBJ1-4	CASSIDSGEKLFF	TGTGCCAGCTCCATAGACTCGGGGGAAAAACTGTTTTTT
.	TRBV7-8	.	TRBJ1-2	CASSLDSNYGYTF	TGTGCCAGCAGCTTAGACAGCAACTATGGCTACACCTTC
.	TRBV6-5	.	TRBJ1-2	CAAGGVANYGYTF	TGTGCCGCTGGGGGGGTCGCTAACTATGGCTACACCTTC
few	TRBV21-1	.	TRBJ2-3	CASGAGLSTDTQYF	TGTGCCAGCGGAGCGGGGCTTAGCACAGATACGCAGTATTTT
.	TRBV16	.	TRBJ2-7	CASSQSWESVYEQYF	TGTGCCAGCAGCCAATCCTGGGAGTCTGTCTACGAGCAGTACTTC
.	TRBV6-5	.	TRBJ1-5	CASSQGPDGQPQHF	TGTGCCAGCAGTCAGGGTCCTGACGGTCAGCCCCAGCATTTT
.	TRBV28	.	TRBJ1-1	CASSLSGQMNTEAFF	TGTGCCAGCAGTTTATCCGGACAGATGAACACTGAAGCTTTCTTT
.	TRBV5-5	.	TRBJ2-1	CASSRDPSSYNEQFF	TGTGCCAGCAGTCGTGACCCTAGCTCCTACAATGAGCAGTTCTTC
.	TRBV4-2	TRBD2	TRBJ2-1	CASSQAGTSSYNEQFF	TGTGCCAGCAGCCAGGCCGGGACTAGCTCCTACAATGAGCAGTTCTTC
.	TRBV7-2	TRBD2	TRBJ2-2	CASSLVVTSDTGELFF	TGTGCCAGCAGCTTAGTTGTGACTAGCGACACCGGGGAGCTGTTTTTT
.	TRBV29-1	.	TRBJ1-2	CSVEQVANYGYTF	TGCAGCGTTGAACAGGTAGCTAACTATGGCTACACCTTC
once	TRBV2	.	TRBJ1-2	CASSEWELYGYTF	TGTGCCAGCAGTGAGTGGGAGCTCTATGGCTACACCTTC
.	TRBV28	TRBD1	TRBJ2-5	CASSYRTGGLETQYF	TGTGCCAGCAGTTATCGTACAGGGGGTTTAGAGACCCAGTACTTC
.	TRBV28	.	TRBJ1-4	CASSFGQVPTNEKLFF	TGTGCCAGCAGTTTTGGCCAGGTTCCGACTAATGAAAAACTGTTTTTT
.	TRBV15	.	TRBJ2-1	CATSRDRAGQLYNEQFF	TGTGCCACCAGCAGAGATCGGGCGGGACAGCTATACAATGAGCAGTTCTTC
.	TRBV2	.	TRBJ2-3	CASSDFPQATTGYF	TGTGCCAGCAGTGATTTCCCCCAAGCGACGACGGGGTATTTT
.	TRBV18	.	TRBJ1-4	CASSREELTNEKLFF	TGTGCCAGCTCACGCGAGGAGTTGACTAATGAAAAACTGTTTTTT
.	TRBV7-2	.	TRBJ2-5	CASSLGGASRETQYF	TGTGCCAGCAGCTTAGGGGGAGCGTCCCGGGAGACCCAGTACTTC
.	TRBV9	.	TRBJ1-3	CASSPNGGVYGNTIYF	TGTGCCAGCAGCCCTAACGGGGGGGTTTATGGAAACACCATATATTTT
once	TRBV3-1/TRBV3-2	TRBD1	TRBJ2-3	CASSLMDRHITQYF	TGTGCCAGCAGCCTCATGGACAGGCACATTACGCAGTATTTT
once	TRBV19	.	TRBJ2-2	CASNHRETGELFF	TGTGCCAGTAACCACAGGGAAACCGGGGAGCTGTTTTTT
.	TRBV7-6	TRBD1	TRBJ1-2	CASSPVRQGGGYTF	TGTGCCAGCAGCCCGGTCAGACAGGGGGGAGGCTACACCTTC
.	TRBV11-2	TRBD2	TRBJ2-5	CASSLEAGQETQYF	TGTGCCAGCAGCTTAGAAGCGGGACAAGAGACCCAGTACTTC
.	TRBV6-5	.	TRBJ2-7	CASRTGGGVYEQYF	TGTGCCAGCAGAACAGGGGGGGGAGTGTACGAGCAGTACTTC
.	TRBV7-2	TRBD2	TRBJ2-5	CASSPRRGGLYQETQYF	TGTGCCAGCAGCCCCCGGCGGGGGGGCTTGTACCAAGAGACCCAGTACTTC
.	TRBV6-1	.	TRBJ1-2	CASSEMEGIYGYTF	TGTGCCAGCAGTGAAATGGAGGGAATCTATGGCTACACCTTC
.	TRBV25-1	TRBD2	TRBJ2-7	CASSAGTSGPSSYEQYF	TGTGCCAGCAGTGCCGGGACTAGCGGCCCGTCCTCCTACGAGCAGTACTTC
.	TRBV27	.	TRBJ1-6	CASRRGSQLGDSPLHF	TGTGCCAGCAGAAGGGGTTCTCAGCTTGGTGATTCACCCCTCCACTTT
.	TRBV18	.	TRBJ2-2	CASSLTYTRPTGELFF	TGTGCCAGCTCACTAACATACACCCGCCCCACCGGGGAGCTGTTTTTT
.	TRBV27	TRBD2	TRBJ2-1	CASSQHSGGAAEQFF	TGTGCCAGCAGTCAACATAGCGGGGGGGCCGCTGAGCAGTTCTTC
.	TRBV28	.	TRBJ1-1	CASSLALGRGTEAFF	TGTGCCAGCAGTCTTGCGTTGGGAAGGGGCACTGAAGCTTTCTTT
.	TRBV19	TRBD2	TRBJ2-3	CASSIGPPGLAGVGPQYF	TGTGCCAGTAGTATAGGGCCCCCGGGACTAGCGGGGGTAGGGCCGCAGTATTTT
.	TRBV2	.	TRBJ2-3	CASSSLSTQYF	TGTGCCAGCAGCTCCCTAAGTACGCAGTATTTT
.	TRBV7-2	TRBD2	TRBJ2-5	CASSRSGGGQETQYF	TGTGCCAGCAGCCGTAGCGGGGGTGGCCAAGAGACCCAGTACTTC
.	TRBV5-1	TRBD2	TRBJ2-1	CASSSRTSGGDEQFF	TGCGCCAGCAGCTCACGGACTAGCGGGGGGGATGAGCAGTTCTTC
.	TRBV14	.	TRBJ2-3	CASSRDLYTDTQYF	TGTGCCAGCAGCCGCGACTTGTACACAGATACGCAGTATTTT
.	TRBV7-2	.	TRBJ2-7	CASSPTGTYEQYF	TGTGCCAGCAGCCCCACAGGGACCTACGAGCAGTACTTC
.	TRBV9	TRBD2	TRBJ2-5	CASSAKLAGGDLETQYF	TGTGCCAGCAGCGCTAAGCTAGCGGGGGGGGACCTAGAGACCCAGTACTTC
.	TRBV2	TRBD2	TRBJ2-1	CASSAERGARNEQFF	TGTGCCAGCAGTGCGGAGCGGGGGGCCCGAAATGAGCAGTTCTTC
.	TRBV7-2	TRBD2	TRBJ2-3	CASSLRRGGPTDTQYF	TGTGCCAGCAGCTTACGGCGGGGGGGCCCGACAGATACGCAGTATTTT
.	TRBV7-8	TRBD1	TRBJ2-3	CASSWTGASTDTQYF	TGTGCCAGCAGCTGGACAGGTGCGAGCACAGATACGCAGTATTTT
.	TRBV6-6	TRBD2	TRBJ2-5	CASSYGLAGEETQYF	TGTGCCAGCAGTTACGGACTAGCGGGGGAAGAGACCCAGTACTTC